This TCR beta chain was obtained from a study of synovial regulatory T cells in juvenile arthritis. Looking at the study overall: Three patients were therapy-naive; six received methotrexate alone.

Regarding this clone: Its antigen remains unidentified.

Donors were 11 juvenile idiopathic arthritis patients with active disease. Patients were aged median approximately 10 years with disease lasting median roughly 7 years. Study-wide findings and caveats: TCR diversity was lower in inflammation-associated blood Treg cells than in other blood Treg cells. Synovial Tregs shared more CDR3 sequences with iaTregs than other blood Tregs.

Some clones are missing from TCRdb's copy, which holds only in-frame ones; the method was immunoSEQ multiplex PCR. The table lists roughly 9,200 clones, with around 1.7% in the top ten. This CDR3 is 11 amino acids long. No DNA sequence was recorded. Germline V CDR1 and CDR2: SGHNT, YYREEE (reference sequence). The sequencing input was Treg cells from blood. Subset: HLA-DR+ inflammation-associated blood Treg cells. The V call is TRBV5-4, the J call TRBJ1-1. This TCR was recovered from a donor aged 2-30 years with juvenile idiopathic arthritis. The CDR3 spells CASSSSFEAFF.